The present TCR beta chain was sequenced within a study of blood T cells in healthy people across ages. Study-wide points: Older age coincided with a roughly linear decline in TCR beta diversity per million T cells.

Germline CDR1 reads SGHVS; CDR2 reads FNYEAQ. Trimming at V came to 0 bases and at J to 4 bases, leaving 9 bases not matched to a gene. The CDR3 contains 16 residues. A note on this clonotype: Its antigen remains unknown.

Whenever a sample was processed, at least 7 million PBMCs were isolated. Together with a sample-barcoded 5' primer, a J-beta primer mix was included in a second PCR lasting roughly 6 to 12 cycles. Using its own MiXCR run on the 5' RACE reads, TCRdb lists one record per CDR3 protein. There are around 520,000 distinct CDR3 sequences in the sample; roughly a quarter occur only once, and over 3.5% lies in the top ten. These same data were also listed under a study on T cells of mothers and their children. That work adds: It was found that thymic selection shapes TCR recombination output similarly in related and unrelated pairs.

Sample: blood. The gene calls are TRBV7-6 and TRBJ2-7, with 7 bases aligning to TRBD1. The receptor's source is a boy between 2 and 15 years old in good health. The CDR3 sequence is CASSLAQGQRGYEQYF. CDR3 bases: TGTGCCAGCAGCTTAGCGCAGGGACAGAGAGGGTACGAGCAGTACTTC. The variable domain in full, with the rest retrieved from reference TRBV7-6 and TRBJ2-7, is GAGVSQSPRYKVTKRGQDVALRCDPISGHVSLYWYRQALGQGPEFLTYFNYEAQQDKSGLPNDRFSAERPEGSISTLTIQRTEQRDSAMYRCASSLAQGQRGYEQYFGPGTRLTVT.